A single T cell receptor beta chain is shown here with its context. The antigen remains unidentified. Investigators excluded patients with uncontrolled infection, other autoimmune disease, pregnancy or lactation. CDR1 DFQATT and CDR2 SNEGSKA come from the germline V gene (reference sequence). V dropped 5 bases and J dropped 0 bases, with 13 bases sitting between them. The CDR3 is 14 amino acids. This record belongs to a study of T cells in Graves' hyperthyroidism and ophthalmopathy. Broader study findings: Ophthalmopathy prediction by the model preceded onset by a median about 6.3 months.

The investigators amplified TCR beta CDR3 regions from RNA transcripts. The HTBI primer set drove a first-round RT-PCR of the TCR CDR3. TCRdb re-called the multiplex PCR reads through MiXCR, storing one row per CDR3 protein. The sample records roughly 500,000 distinct CDR3 sequences, around 43% being singletons. The material sequenced was peripheral blood or thyroid tissue (not recorded which). The receptor comes from an adult woman with Graves' disease, either hyperthyroidism or ophthalmopathy (not recorded which). The rearrangement uses TRBV20-1 and TRBJ1-1; D is uncertain. The CDR3 DNA reads TGCAGTGCTGTTCGGGCGGGGATGAACACTGAAGCTTTCTTT. Its translation is CSAVRAGMNTEAFF.